This T cell receptor beta chain was obtained from a study of CD8 T cells in ankylosing spondylitis. Whole-study results and caveats: Significant enrichment of disease-linked clones was reportedly seen in matched ankylosing spondylitis synovial fluid. Earlier work had already found some motif variants in reactive arthritis synovial fluid and blood. With a CD8+ phenotype, disease-linked clones were relatively rare in peripheral blood. A TCR beta motif of eight highly homologous variants appeared characteristic of ankylosing spondylitis blood.

Germline CDR1 SGDLS, CDR2 YYNGEE. The V and J ends lost 1 base and 7 bases, in that order; junction bases with no gene match: 7. This CDR3 contains 15 residues. In this sample, this clonotype turned up a few times. Its antigen is undetermined. Quantitative 5'-RACE with molecular barcodes generated TCR beta libraries. TCRdb passed the 5' RACE reads through MiXCR, listing each CDR3 protein once. The sample yields more than 300,000 distinct CDR3 sequences, roughly 8% seen once. The chain has TRBV9 and TRBJ2-2; 7 bases are shared with TRBD2. The TCR comes from a male donor with ankylosing spondylitis. Sequences were obtained from blood, either unsorted or a sorted T cell fraction (not recorded which). CDR3: CASSVSQRDGGELFF. CDR3 coding DNA: TGTGCCAGCAGCGTATCCCAGCGGGACGGCGGGGAGCTGTTTTTT. The full variable domain, its missing parts supplied by reference TRBV9 and TRBJ2-2, is DSGVTQTPKHLITATGQRVTLRCSPRSGDLSVYWYQQSLDQGLQFLIQYYNGEERAKGNILERFSAQQFPDLHSELNLSSLELGDSALYFCASSVSQRDGGELFFGEGSRLTVL.